These 7 T cell receptor beta chains share one sample of origin, sequenced in a study of T cells after yellow fever vaccination. TCRdb recomputed calls from the 5' RACE reads with MiXCR, one row per CDR3 protein. Among more than 75,000 distinct CDR3 sequences, approximately 9% were seen once, and the ten largest hold roughly 15%. Here the sequenced sample was CD8+ T cells not binding an NS4B(214-222) dextramer, sorted from PBMCs, taken approximately 15 days after the first yellow fever vaccination. All receptors come from a man aged 18 to 29 who received the YFV17D yellow fever vaccine.

This clonotype turned up a few times. The chain joins TRBV7-3 to TRBJ1-6; D call uncertain. CDR3 length: 14 amino acids. Looked up from germline, CDR1 is SGHTA and CDR2 is FQGTGA. V was trimmed by 5 bases and J by 9 bases, leaving 14 bases between them. CDR3 nucleotide sequence: TGTGCCAGCAGCCTACGACATACAAGTTCACCCCTCCACTTT. It yields the protein CASSLRHTSSPLHF.

This clonotype came up many times. The V gene is TRBV5-6, the J gene TRBJ2-2, with D unresolved. This CDR3 has 14 amino acids. Germline lookup yields CDR1 SGHDT and CDR2 YYEEEE. V was cut by 0 bases and J by 5 bases, with 8 bases left in between. The CDR3 coding sequence is TGTGCCAGCAGCTTGGTGCAGGCAACCGGGGAGCTGTTTTTT. Its protein product is CASSLVQATGELFF.

This clonotype was seen only a few times. The DNA of the CDR3 is TGTGCCAGTAGCAACAGTGTCAATCAGCCCCAGCATTTT. It yields the protein CASSNSVNQPQHF. The chain has TRBV19 and TRBJ1-5, with no clear D. The CDR3 totals 13 residues. Trimming cost V 6 bases and J 3 bases, with 9 bases left between them. Germline-derived CDR1 and CDR2 are LNHDA and SQIVND (reference sequence).

In this sample, this clonotype turned up a few times. CDR3 in amino acids: CASSLEGPTSGGVIEQFF. DNA for the CDR3: TGTGCCAGCAGCTTAGAAGGACCCACTAGCGGGGGGGTAATTGAGCAGTTCTTC. This rearrangement joins TRBV11-2 to TRBJ2-1; 13 bases agree with TRBD2. The ends lost 0 bases at V and 9 bases at J; junction bases unmatched: 11. CDR3 length: 18 amino acids. The V gene's germline CDR1 is SGHAT and CDR2 FQNNGV.

The chain combines TRBV5-1 with TRBJ2-3; 9 bases are a match to TRBD1. This CDR3 comprises 14 residues. Germline V gene data show CDR1 as SGHRS and CDR2 as YFSETQ. V shed 4 bases, J shed 4 bases, and the junction held 4 bases outside the gene matches. This chain's CDR3 is CASSGGQGSDTQYF. CDR3 in DNA: TGCGCCAGCAGCGGAGGACAGGGGTCAGATACGCAGTATTTT. The full variable domain, rest sourced from reference TRBV5-1 and TRBJ2-3, is KAGVTQTPRYLIKTRGQQVTLSCSPISGHRSVSWYQQTPGQGLQFLFEYFSETQRNKGNFPGRFSGRQFSNSRSEMNVSTLELGDSALYLCASSGGQGSDTQYFGPGTRLTVL.

CDR3 residues: CASSLRQGVQPQHF. CDR3 in DNA: TGTGCCAGCAGTTTGAGACAGGGGGTACAGCCCCAGCATTTT. This chain joins TRBV28 and TRBJ1-5; 9 nucleotides line up with TRBD1. Germline loops: CDR1 MDHEN, CDR2 SYDVKM. The V gene end was trimmed by 3 bases and the J gene end by 7 bases; junction bases not matched to a gene: 4. The CDR3 has 14 amino acids. The full variable domain, completed using reference TRBV28 and TRBJ1-5, is DVKVTQSSRYLVKRTGEKVFLECVQDMDHENMFWYRQDPGLGLRLIYFSYDVKMKEKGDIPEGYSVSREKKERFSLILESASTNQTSMYLCASSLRQGVQPQHFGDGTRLSIL.

A few counts support this clonotype. The gene calls are TRBV27 and TRBJ1-2, with D possibly matching TRBD1 (6 bases). The CDR3 is 14 amino acids. Germline V gene sequence: CDR1 MNHEY, CDR2 SMNVEV (reference sequence). The V end was cut by 3 bases, the J end by 4 bases, with 12 bases between. CDR3 DNA: TGTGCCAGCAGTTTCACCGGGACAAGCTATGGCTACACCTTC. Its protein is CASSFTGTSYGYTF.